At least ten counts were recorded for the clone carrying this TCR beta chain. Trimming shortened V by 4 bases and J by 0 bases, and 4 bases separated the two germline ends. The CDR3 has 12 residues. Looked up from germline, CDR1 is SGDLS and CDR2 is YYNGEE. Template switching introduced a universal primer site, and the cDNA bore unique molecular identifiers. One entry per CDR3 protein results from TCRdb running MiXCR on the 5' RACE reads. The sample lists some 760,000 distinct CDR3 sequences; about 20% were seen once. The sample belongs to a study of identical twins. These same data were also listed under a study on T cells expressing NK-cell markers.

The chain has TRBV9 and TRBJ1-1; the D is unclear. This TCR came from a woman under 30 in good health. Sequencing was carried out using PBMCs. CDR3 bases: TGTGCCAGCAGCCGGTTGAACACTGAAGCTTTCTTT. It codes for CASSRLNTEAFF.